Below, 21 T cell receptor beta chains from the same sample are listed, as sequenced in a study of cytomegalovirus exposure and HLA in healthy donors. Sequenced by immunoSEQ multiplex PCR; TCRdb stores in-frame clones only, minus some. The sample has tens of thousands of clones, 85% to 95% seen once; the top ten hold 0.95% to 1.3%. What was sequenced was PBMCs. The source is a man younger than 30 in good health and CMV-seronegative.

The gene calls are TRBV5-1 and TRBJ2-7, with a weak D call TRBD1 (5 bases). CDR3 length: 15 amino acids. Germline CDR1 SGHRS, CDR2 YFSETQ. The V and J ends lost 1 base and 1 base respectively, with 12 bases between them. DNA of the CDR3: TGCGCCAGCAGCTTGTTAGGTCAGGGTTCCTACGAGCAGTACTTC. Its translation is CASSLLGQGSYEQYF.

The chain combines TRBV11-2 with TRBJ2-5; possible D gene TRBD2, 6 bases. Germline V gene sequence: CDR1 SGHAT, CDR2 FQNNGV. The CDR3 totals 14 residues. V lost 1 base to trimming and J lost 1 base, with 7 bases between them. CDR3: CASSLVGSQETQYF. Written as DNA, the CDR3 is TGTGCCAGCAGCTTAGTCGGGAGCCAAGAGACCCAGTACTTC. Full variable domain (outside the CDR3, taken from reference TRBV11-2 and TRBJ2-5): EAGVAQSPRYKIIEKRQSVAFWCNPISGHATLYWYQQILGQGPKLLIQFQNNGVVDDSQLPKDRFSAERLKGVDSTLKIQPAKLEDSAVYLCASSLVGSQETQYFGPGTRLLVL.

This chain joins TRBV6-1 and TRBJ2-2; 13 positions match TRBD2. Losses at the gene ends were 1 base for V and 6 bases for J; bases not matched to a gene: 14. Germline CDR1 and CDR2: MNHNS and SASEGT. This CDR3 spans 20 amino acids. CDR3 DNA: TGTGCCAGCAGTGAAGAGAGACTAGCGGGAGGTGTACTCCCCCCCGGGGAGCTGTTTTTT. Translating it yields CASSEERLAGGVLPPGELFF.

This clone was seen only once. The gene calls are TRBV2 and TRBJ2-2; TRBD1 might be the D (6 bases). The length of the CDR3 is 13 residues. Germline V gene data show CDR1 as SNHLY and CDR2 as FYNNEI. Trimming took off 8 bases at V and 0 bases at J, with 7 bases between the two ends. The CDR3 bases are TGTGCCAGCGGGACACCGAACACCGGGGAGCTGTTTTTT. Its translation is CASGTPNTGELFF. Looking up the rest from reference TRBV2 and TRBJ2-2 gives the full variable domain: EPEVTQTPSHQVTQMGQEVILRCVPISNHLYFYWYRQILGQKVEFLVSFYNNEISEKSEIFDDQFSVERPDGSNFTLKIRSTKLEDSAMYFCASGTPNTGELFFGEGSRLTVL.

The rearrangement links TRBV7-2 to TRBJ1-2, with 10 bases lining up with TRBD1. Germline trimming cut 5 bases from V and 5 bases from J; bases unmatched to any gene: 11. The CDR3 is made up of 16 amino acids. Germline lookup yields CDR1 SGHTA and CDR2 FQGNSA. The CDR3 DNA follows: TGTGCCAGCAGCCCGCGGACAGGGGGGCTTGGATATGGCTACACCTTC. Translated, it gives CASSPRTGGLGYGYTF.

J is TRBJ2-1 and V is TRBV9; TRBD2 agrees at 7 bases. Losses at the gene ends were 2 bases for V and 8 bases for J; bases not matched to a gene: 7. Per germline, CDR1 SGDLS and CDR2 YYNGEE. This CDR3 region has 14 residues. This CDR3 reads CASSVEGGTYEQFF. CDR3 nucleotides: TGTGCCAGCAGCGTGGAGGGAGGGACGTATGAGCAGTTCTTC.

In its sample, this clone was seen once. V usage is TRBV29-1 and J usage is TRBJ2-1; 7 positions agree with TRBD1. The CDR3 extends over 15 amino acids. Germline V gives CDR1 SQVTM, CDR2 ANQGSEA. V trimming: 5 bases; J trimming: 9 bases; junction bases outside the gene matches: 16. The CDR3 DNA reads as TGCAGCGTTACAGGGGCCCCCGTATTCGCCGGTGAGCAGTTCTTC. It is translated as CSVTGAPVFAGEQFF.

The CDR3, as DNA: TGTGCCAGCAGCCGGGGACTAGCGTTTGATACGCAGTATTTT. The encoded protein is CASSRGLAFDTQYF. V gene TRBV4-2 combines with J gene TRBJ2-3, with 10 bases matching TRBD2. V lost 4 bases and J lost 6; bases outside the gene matches: 4. Germline assignment: CDR1 LGHNA and CDR2 YNFKEQ. The CDR3 is 14 residues long.

The CDR3: CASSREGYTEAFF. In DNA form, the CDR3 reads TGTGCCAGCAGCCGGGAGGGCTACACTGAAGCTTTCTTT. The V call is TRBV6-4, the J call TRBJ1-1, with D uncertain. The V gene's germline CDR1 is MRHNA and CDR2 SNTAGT. CDR3 length equals 13 residues. Deletions cut 6 bases from V and 3 bases from J, with 11 bases between.

This clone was recorded only once. The chain couples TRBV9 to TRBJ2-1; 7 bases fit TRBD2. V shed 0 bases, J shed 9 bases, and the junction held 9 bases outside the gene matches. The CDR3 contains 15 residues. Germline V gene data show CDR1 as SGDLS and CDR2 as YYNGEE. The CDR3, as DNA: TGTGCCAGCAGCGTAGTACAGACTAGCTGGGGTGAGCAGTTCTTC. Protein product: CASSVVQTSWGEQFF.

The rearrangement joins TRBV7-2 to TRBJ2-7; 10 bases map to TRBD2. CDR3 length equals 16 residues. CDR1 SGHTA and CDR2 FQGNSA come from the germline V gene. The J segment lost 3 bases and the V segment lost 5 bases, leaving 10 bases of the junction unmatched. In DNA, the CDR3 is TGTGCCAGCAGCCGGGACAGCGCTAGCGGGAGCTACGAGCAGTACTTC. As protein: CASSRDSASGSYEQYF.

The V gene is TRBV4-1, the J gene TRBJ2-4; TRBD2 is a possible D gene (6 bases). Trimming removed 3 bases at V and 8 bases at J, with 26 bases between. CDR3 length: 18 residues. Germline CDR1 is MGHRA and CDR2 is YSYEKL. Written as DNA, the CDR3 is TGCGCCAGCAGCCAGCCCTGGAGAACGGGTCGGGGGTTAGACATTCAGTACTTC. It is translated as CASSQPWRTGRGLDIQYF.

The chain joins TRBV19 to TRBJ2-7; 9 nucleotides line up with TRBD1. Germline V gives CDR1 LNHDA, CDR2 SQIVND (reference sequence). Trimming removed 1 base from V and 2 bases from J; junction bases left unmatched: 12. This CDR3 has 18 residues. The CDR3 loop reads CASSIGGTGSHIAYEQYF. The CDR3 nucleotides read TGTGCCAGTAGTATAGGAGGGACAGGGTCCCACATCGCCTACGAGCAGTACTTC.

The CDR3 DNA sequence: TGTGCCAGCAGCTGGGGACTAGCGGGAGGGAGAGAGCAGTACTTC. It translates to CASSWGLAGGREQYF. The gene calls are TRBV5-4 and TRBJ2-7; 16 bases agree with TRBD2. CDR3 length: 15 residues. Germline CDR1 reads SGHNT; CDR2 reads YYREEE (reference sequence). After removal of 3 bases from V and 7 bases from J, the junction contained 4 bases not matched to a gene.

The chain carries TRBV5-1 and TRBJ2-7, with D perhaps matching TRBD2 (6 bases). There are 14 residues in the CDR3. Trimming cost V 4 bases and J 3 bases, with 14 bases left between them. Per germline, CDR1 SGHRS and CDR2 YFSETQ. CDR3 bases: TGCGCCAGCAGCCCCAGCGGAGGGGACTACGAGCAGTACTTC. Translating gives CASSPSGGDYEQYF.

This clone was found a few times. The J gene is TRBJ2-3, the V gene TRBV6-4; 10 nucleotides agree with TRBD2. Germline loops: CDR1 MRHNA, CDR2 SNTAGT. Trimming removed 6 bases from V and 1 base from J; junction bases left unmatched: 4. The CDR3 is made up of 15 amino acids. The CDR3 region has the DNA TGTGCCAGCAGCTCCGGGACTAGCGGCACAGATACGCAGTATTTT. It is translated as CASSSGTSGTDTQYF.

The V call is TRBV19, the J call TRBJ2-5; 14 nucleotides line up with TRBD2. V was clipped by 9 bases and J by 5 bases; unmatched bases: 8. The CDR3 covers 15 residues. Germline V CDR1 and CDR2: LNHDA, SQIVND (reference sequence). CDR3 sequence: CASGTSGSKRETQYF. CDR3 coding DNA: TGTGCCAGCGGGACTAGCGGGAGCAAAAGGGAGACCCAGTACTTC.

This clone has only a few counts. The chain joins TRBV27 to TRBJ2-1; 11 bases are a match to TRBD2. J lost 5 bases, V lost 6 bases, and 3 bases had no gene match. CDR1 and CDR2 (germline): MNHEY, SMNVEV (reference sequence). The CDR3 length is 14 residues. CDR3 bases: TGTGCCAGCAGAGGACTAGCGGGCCACAATGAGCAGTTCTTC. Protein product: CASRGLAGHNEQFF.

This chain joins TRBV6-1 and TRBJ2-5; 10 bases line up with TRBD1. Germline-derived CDR1 and CDR2 are MNHNS and SASEGT. This CDR3 contains 17 residues. The junction had 10 bases not matched to a gene; V was cut back by 3 bases and J by 3 bases. The CDR3 loop is CASSDPFDRGRKETQYF. CDR3 bases: TGTGCCAGCAGTGACCCCTTCGACAGGGGGCGGAAAGAGACCCAGTACTTC.

J is TRBJ2-6 and V is TRBV19; a possible D gene is TRBD1 (6 bases). The CDR3 is 14 residues long. Trimming shortened V by 8 bases and J by 4 bases, and 12 bases separated the two germline ends. In germline, CDR1 is LNHDA, CDR2 SQIVND (reference sequence). CDR3 protein: CASATGFGANVLTF. The CDR3 region has the DNA TGTGCCAGTGCTACAGGGTTCGGGGCCAACGTCCTGACTTTC.

The chain has TRBV4-1 and TRBJ2-2; D uncertain. The CDR3 length is 14 residues. The germline gives CDR1 MGHRA, CDR2 YSYEKL. V gave up 2 bases and J gave up 4 bases, with 8 bases separating them. CDR3 nucleotide sequence: TGCGCCAGCAGCCAACAACGGTCCACCGGGGAGCTGTTTTTT. This codes for CASSQQRSTGELFF.